The 20 T cell receptor beta chains below all came from one sample that was sequenced in a study of cytomegalovirus exposure and HLA in healthy donors (dated by TCRdb to the late 2010s). The method was the immunoSEQ multiplex PCR assay. As stored in TCRdb, this immuneACCESS dataset retains in-frame rearrangements with V and J assigned. A fraction of the clones does not appear; measured against another copy, unresolved V genes explain less than half of the discrepancy, and the remainder lacks a known reason. Present in this sample are approximately 280,000 clones, 86% of which were seen just once. The ten largest account for approximately 1% of the sample. Sequenced material: PBMCs. The receptors come from a woman in her late teens or twenties in good health and CMV-seronegative.

The chain uses TRBV7-2 and TRBJ2-3, with 7 bases fitting TRBD1. The germline V gene has CDR1 SGHTA and CDR2 FQGNSA. Trimming at V came to 3 bases and at J to 5 bases, leaving 2 bases not matched to a gene. The CDR3 runs to 13 residues. The CDR3 coding sequence is TGTGCCAGCAGCTTCTGGACAGGAGATACGCAGTATTTT. It is translated as CASSFWTGDTQYF. The whole variable domain, remainder taken from reference TRBV7-2 and TRBJ2-3, is GAGVSQSPSNKVTEKGKDVELRCDPISGHTALYWYRQSLGQGLEFLIYFQGNSAPDKSGLPSDRFSAERTGGSVSTLTIQRTQQEDSAVYLCASSFWTGDTQYFGPGTRLTVL.

The genes are TRBV5-1 and TRBJ2-7, with 10 bases matching TRBD2. Losses at the gene ends were 2 bases for V and 3 bases for J; bases not matched to a gene: 11. The germline CDR1 and CDR2 sequences are SGHRS and YFSETQ. The CDR3 length is 17 residues. This CDR3 is CASSFGSGGAELYEQYF. CDR3 coding DNA: TGCGCCAGCAGCTTCGGGAGCGGGGGGGCAGAGCTCTACGAGCAGTACTTC.

The rearrangement joins TRBV11-2 to TRBJ1-4, with TRBD1 matching 7 bases. V lost 2 bases, J lost 2 bases, and 2 bases stayed unmatched. CDR1 is SGHAT and CDR2 is FQNNGV in the germline V gene. The CDR3 is 15 amino acids. Here the CDR3 reads CASSLRGQTNEKLFF. DNA of the CDR3: TGTGCCAGCAGCTTAAGGGGACAGACTAATGAAAAACTGTTTTTT.

This clone was seen a single time. The CDR3 DNA reads TGTGCCAGCAGCAGATCCAGGGGGCAGGGGGCAGATACGCAGTATTTT. Protein sequence: CASSRSRGQGADTQYF. The V gene is TRBV7-9, the J gene TRBJ2-3; 8 bases fit TRBD1. With 5 bases clipped from V and 4 bases from J, the junction kept 11 bases outside the gene matches. This CDR3 is 16 amino acids long. CDR1 and CDR2 from the germline V gene are SEHNR and FQNEAQ (reference sequence). The entire variable domain, with the rest obtained from reference TRBV7-9 and TRBJ2-3, is as follows: DTGVSQNPRHKITKRGQNVTFRCDPISEHNRLYWYRQTLGQGPEFLTYFQNEAQLEKSRLLSDRFSAERPKGSFSTLEIQRTEQGDSAMYLCASSRSRGQGADTQYFGPGTRLTVL.

This chain connects TRBV28 to TRBJ1-2, with unresolved D. This CDR3 has 10 amino acids. Germline V gene lookup returns CDR1 MDHEN and CDR2 SYDVKM. Trimming took off 10 bases at V and 8 bases at J, with 11 bases between the two ends. CDR3 loop: CATHSTGYTF. CDR3 bases: TGTGCCACCCACAGTACGGGCTACACCTTC.

The J gene is TRBJ2-7, the V gene TRBV29-1, with a weak D call TRBD1 (7 bases). The CDR3 is made up of 15 amino acids. Germline V gene lookup returns CDR1 SQVTM and CDR2 ANQGSEA. Deletions cut 6 bases from V and 3 bases from J, with 21 bases between. The CDR3 loop is CSVKKGGGGVYEQYF. The CDR3 nucleotides read TGCAGCGTAAAAAAGGGTGGAGGGGGCGTCTACGAGCAGTACTTC.

The chain has TRBV27 and TRBJ2-2; possibly TRBD1 for D (5 bases). The germline V gene has CDR1 MNHEY and CDR2 SMNVEV (reference sequence). V was pared by 1 base and J by 4 bases, with 7 bases between. The CDR3 contains 14 residues. As DNA, the CDR3 is TGTGCCAGCAGTTTATGGCAGGGCACCGGGGAGCTGTTTTTT. Its translation is CASSLWQGTGELFF.

The chain has TRBV6-1 and TRBJ1-1; no definite D call. CDR3 length: 12 residues. The germline gives CDR1 MNHNS, CDR2 SASEGT. The ends were cut back, 1 base at V and 4 bases at J, with 4 bases in the middle. CDR3 residues: CASSEVITEAFF. As DNA, the CDR3 is TGTGCCAGCAGTGAAGTAATCACTGAAGCTTTCTTT.

J is TRBJ2-5 and V is TRBV5-6; D is possibly TRBD1 (6 bases). V gave up 0 bases and J gave up 6 bases, with 9 bases separating them. This CDR3 comprises 13 residues. The germline V gene encodes CDR1 SGHDT and CDR2 YYEEEE. CDR3 region: CASSLGQGQTQYF. For the CDR3, the DNA is TGTGCCAGCAGCTTGGGGCAGGGGCAGACCCAGTACTTC.

The rearrangement links TRBV19 to TRBJ1-2, with TRBD1 identical over 9 bases. CDR1 is LNHDA and CDR2 is SQIVND in the germline V gene (reference sequence). After removal of 3 bases from V and 2 bases from J, the junction contained 10 bases not matched to a gene. The CDR3 covers 17 residues. The CDR3 DNA reads as TGTGCCAGTAGTATGGGGATCGGACAGGGGAGGAACTATGGCTACACCTTC. Residues: CASSMGIGQGRNYGYTF. Looking up the rest from reference TRBV19 and TRBJ1-2 gives the full variable domain: DGGITQSPKYLFRKEGQNVTLSCEQNLNHDAMYWYRQDPGQGLRLIYYSQIVNDFQKGDIAEGYSVSREKKESFPLTVTSAQKNPTAFYLCASSMGIGQGRNYGYTFGSGTRLTVV.

Concerning this clone: In the same sample, other DNA sequences code for this CDR3. The rearrangement joins TRBV4-1 to TRBJ2-3, with 8 positions matching TRBD2. Germline trimming cut 4 bases from V and 2 bases from J; bases unmatched to any gene: 8. From germline, CDR1 is MGHRA and CDR2 YSYEKL. This CDR3 has 16 residues. The DNA for the CDR3 is TGCGCCAGCAGCCGCCTAGCGGGTGGATCCACAGATACGCAGTATTTT. Translating it yields CASSRLAGGSTDTQYF.

This clone was seen only a few times. The V and J genes are TRBV5-1 and TRBJ2-2; 8 bases map to TRBD1. V lost 4 bases to trimming and J lost 7 bases; unmatched junction nucleotides: 9. CDR1 SGHRS and CDR2 YFSETQ come from the germline V gene. The CDR3 is 15 residues long. Here the CDR3 reads CASSPDREADGELFF. Written as DNA, the CDR3 is TGCGCCAGCAGCCCGGACAGGGAGGCTGACGGGGAGCTGTTTTTT.

The sample holds one count of this clone. This chain links TRBV28 with TRBJ2-7; tentatively, D is TRBD2 (5 bases). Germline V gives CDR1 MDHEN, CDR2 SYDVKM. This CDR3 comprises 13 residues. V dropped 5 bases and J dropped 0 bases, with 8 bases sitting between them. This chain's CDR3 is CASSPGISYEQYF. CDR3 DNA sequence: TGTGCCAGCAGTCCCGGGATCTCCTACGAGCAGTACTTC. Drawing the rest from reference TRBV28 and TRBJ2-7, the complete variable domain is DVKVTQSSRYLVKRTGEKVFLECVQDMDHENMFWYRQDPGLGLRLIYFSYDVKMKEKGDIPEGYSVSREKKERFSLILESASTNQTSMYLCASSPGISYEQYFGPGTRLTVT.

V gene TRBV6-8 combines with J gene TRBJ2-5; 8 positions match TRBD2. This CDR3 is built from 16 residues. After removal of 6 bases from V and 1 base from J, the junction contained 10 bases not matched to a gene. Germline V gene data show CDR1 as MNHGY and CDR2 as SAAAGT. The CDR3: CASRPGVAGSQETQYF. In nucleotides, the CDR3 is TGTGCCAGCAGACCCGGGGTAGCGGGGTCCCAAGAGACCCAGTACTTC.

V gene TRBV4-3 combines with J gene TRBJ1-6; TRBD1 aligns across 9 bases. The V gene end was trimmed by 3 bases and the J gene end by 7 bases; junction bases not matched to a gene: 4. The CDR3 loop spans 15 amino acids. The germline V gene encodes CDR1 LGHNA and CDR2 YSLEER. CDR3 region: CASSQGQGSNSPLHF. The CDR3, as DNA: TGCGCCAGCAGCCAGGGACAGGGATCGAATTCACCCCTCCACTTT.

V gene TRBV6-4 combines with J gene TRBJ1-6; possibly TRBD1 for D (5 bases). V lost 9 bases and J 0 bases, leaving 21 bases between the germline ends. The germline V gene has CDR1 MRHNA and CDR2 SNTAGT. CDR3 length: 18 amino acids. Written as DNA, the CDR3 is TGTGCCAGAGTTTTCCGGGACTTCCCGAGCTCCTATAATTCACCCCTCCACTTT. Encoded protein: CARVFRDFPSSYNSPLHF.

This sequence joins TRBV20-1 and TRBJ2-7, with D unresolved. Germline V gives CDR1 DFQATT, CDR2 SNEGSKA (reference sequence). The CDR3 has 11 amino acids. The germline V and J ends were trimmed by 7 bases and 5 bases, with 12 bases remaining between them. This CDR3 reads CSVSRSDEQYF. The CDR3 coding sequence is TGCAGTGTTTCGCGGTCCGACGAGCAGTACTTC.

The chain carries TRBV4-3 and TRBJ2-5; 8 bases are a match to TRBD1. CDR1 LGHNA and CDR2 YSLEER come from the germline V gene. The V and J ends lost 1 base and 5 bases, in that order; junction bases with no gene match: 0. The CDR3 has 13 residues. The CDR3: CASSQAGGETQYF. The CDR3 DNA follows: TGCGCCAGCAGCCAAGCAGGGGGCGAGACCCAGTACTTC.

In this sample, this clone turned up once. This rearrangement joins TRBV10-1 to TRBJ2-3; 8 nucleotides align to TRBD1. From germline, CDR1 is WNHNN and CDR2 SYGVQD (reference sequence). CDR3 length: 16 amino acids. The V segment lost 6 bases and the J segment 3 bases; nucleotides outside the gene matches: 11. CDR3 DNA: TGCGCCAGCAGCGACGGACAGGGTTGGAGTACAGATACGCAGTATTTT. Translating gives CASSDGQGWSTDTQYF.

The chain uses TRBV30 and TRBJ1-2, with a possible D match to TRBD1 (5 bases). The germline V gene encodes CDR1 GTSNPN and CDR2 SVGIG (reference sequence). This CDR3 comprises 12 residues. V dropped 8 bases and J dropped 6 bases, with 16 bases sitting between them. The CDR3 sequence is CAQSYQGHGYTF. The CDR3 nucleotides are TGTGCCCAGTCCTATCAGGGTCATGGCTACACCTTC.